This TCR beta chain was identified in a study of T cell responses to AZD1222 COVID-19 vaccine. V lost 5 bases and J 7 bases, leaving 18 bases between the germline ends. Per germline, CDR1 SGHVS and CDR2 FNYEAQ. CDR3 length: 15 amino acids. Sequencing used immunoSEQ multiplex PCR; TCRdb keeps in-frame clones, though not all of them. This table holds 80,000 to 100,000 clones, over 85% found once. A note on this clone: The antigen is not known.

Findings of the study overall: Among those given AZD1222, only 6 or 7 were seropositive at baseline. CD4 TCRs linked to vaccination spanned spike, dominating at 160-218 and 743-854.

The genes are TRBV7-6 and TRBJ2-1, with a weak D call TRBD2 (5 bases). The material sequenced was peripheral blood, taken on day 0 of MenACWY control vaccination. The TCR originated in an adult in good health. DNA for the CDR3: TGTGCCAGCAGCCAGAGCGTAGATGGGAGAAATGAGCAGTTCTTC. Translation gives CASSQSVDGRNEQFF.